This TCR beta chain comes out of a study of cytomegalovirus exposure and HLA in healthy donors (dated by TCRdb to the late 2010s). In terms of the full investigation: An earlier analysis of roughly 500 of the donors reported about 260 Gb of sequence data and roughly 120 million unique TCR beta sequences obtained from about 179 million T cells. Roughly 300 gigabases of sequencing data and approximately 80 million unique TCR sequences were included in an early release covering over 600 HLA-typed donors. Of the 398 genotyped donors, roughly 80% fell in the genetic ancestry cluster associated with self-reported Caucasian donors. The study aimed to test whether signatures of past pathogen exposure could be identified by cataloging public T cell receptors. The study profiled the T cell repertoires of under 850 subjects by immunosequencing and related them to cytomegalovirus serostatus. Besides the first cohort of approximately 670 subjects, a separate validation cohort made up of 120 or so different subjects was used. To predict cytomegalovirus infection status, the study combined high-throughput TCR immunosequencing, statistical association of individual TCRs with disease status, and machine learning. In a later analysis, previously published TCR beta repertoires from 550 to 750 donors were re-analyzed and high-resolution HLA genotyping was added so that TCR occurrence patterns could be studied. Rather than using new phenotypic data, the later analysis identified candidate immune exposures from TCR beta sequences and from how often those sequences occurred across donors. An earlier analysis of several hundred of the donors used high-throughput TCR beta sequencing to judge whether each TCR beta V gene segment behaved as functional or pseudogenic. Donor age, sex, ethnicity and CMV serostatus were collected together with the repertoire data. Genome-wide SNP genotypes for about 65% of the 666 donors were used in a later genetic analysis, which treated that subset as a discovery cohort. All discovery cohort repertoires had been generated on a single sequencing platform. Class I and class II HLA loci were covered by the typing at four-digit resolution. Typing coverage varied by locus: roughly 629-640 donors for A, B, C, DRB1 and DQB1; more than 500 for DQA1; approximately 570 for DPA1; 400 to 480 for DPB1. Roughly five DR-DQ haplotypes were handled as single units for association and clustering, since linkage in the cohort was strong. Across some 400 genotyped donors of the cohort, an average of about 250,000 unique TCR beta nucleotide sequences per donor were sequenced, and approximately 17% of those sequences were non-productive. Overall study outcomes, separate from this receptor: Compared with equally common non-associated chains, HLA-associated TCR beta chains in a later analysis were more clonally expanded and had lower generation probabilities. In an earlier analysis of about 600 of the donors, most TCR beta V segments appeared in productive rearrangements about 87% or about 30% of the time, broadly matching IMGT annotations. Linkage disequilibrium might explain the correlated functional status among segregating V segments, but an unknown experimental factor could not be excluded. Three of the identified cytomegalovirus-associated TCR beta chains were confirmed in vitro to be specific for cytomegalovirus antigens. While some public TCRs were present in many individuals, most TCR sequences turned up only very rarely across donors. Some IMGT-functional V segments, including TRBV6-2 and TRBV6-3, could not be distinguished by the 87-base-pair reads and were therefore excluded. Because some donors lacked HLA typing at each locus, the association tests relied only on the typed subset. A later analysis associated 17,000 or so TCR beta sequences with specific HLA alleles at a false discovery rate of 0.05. Strong co-occurrence of HLA alleles, especially DR and DQ, made assigning TCR associations to individual alleles difficult. For the cohort, immune exposure information was limited to CMV serostatus. According to a later genetic analysis, donors in an Asian-associated ancestry cluster had fewer N-insertions in productive TCRs than the approximately 610-donor mean. Seventeen rarely observed V segments, including chromosome 9 orphons, were excluded from the earlier analysis of approximately 500 of the donors because counts were too low. Sequencing depth was assumed to be roughly uniform across donors in the presence/absence analyses, though that assumption may not hold. In both the original and validation cohorts, the classifier was reported to diagnose cytomegalovirus status with high specificity and sensitivity. In a later analysis, several top co-occurrence clusters were reported to appear linked to parvovirus B19, influenza, CMV and Epstein-Barr virus. A further reported finding was that TCR beta sequences accurately predicted the HLA-A and HLA-B alleles for most subjects in the first cohort. The study listed around 160 TCR beta chains as associated with cytomegalovirus. The sequencing pipeline was judged likely to have produced a cluster of highly shared sequence variants as a technical artifact. It was suggested by the authors that the approach could potentially be generalized to other disease states and immunological phenotypes. A later analysis found that TCR association rates varied across HLA loci, with DRB1 alleles showing the most associated TCRs and HLA-C alleles the fewest. Only TCR beta chains were sequenced in this cohort, and the absence of alpha or paired-chain data limited detectable features. A later analysis found that most CMV-associated TCR beta chains appeared HLA-restricted, with HLA associations seemingly driven largely by CMV exposure. A later genetic analysis associated a missense DCLRE1C variant with V-gene and J-gene trimming of TCR beta chains, and an independent cohort replicated the association.

Comments on this clone: No cognate antigen has been identified for it. Base qualities are not recorded, but no much larger clone differs from it by a single base.

The germline V gene specifies MGHRA as CDR1 and YSYEKL as CDR2. At the junction V is shortened by 2 bases and J by 4 bases, with 8 bases in between. The CDR3, cysteine through phenylalanine, is 13 amino acids long. Only the CDR3 DNA stays, 39 bases, in frame from base 1. The cohort was made up of under 800 healthy bone marrow donors. Cohort members were all nominally healthy when sampled, although unrecorded immune exposures were likely present. The donor was CMV seropositive and was included in the group of 300 or so seropositive cohort members. A peripheral blood sample was provided by each donor, and peripheral blood mononuclear cells were used for TCR beta sequencing. Genomic DNA extraction from the blood cell samples was performed with the Qiagen DNeasy Blood Extraction Kit. Library preparation was by the immunoSEQ multiplex PCR assay. For the multiplex PCR, a mixture combining 60 forward primers for TCR Vbeta segments and 13 reverse primers for TCR Jbeta segments was used. Amplification of the CDR3 region of rearranged TCR beta genes was performed with a multiplex PCR assay on genomic DNA. The amplified TCR beta libraries were sequenced on the Illumina HiSeq System as 87-base-pair reads. The study's processing was this. A later analysis counted 65 million to 90 million unique TCR beta chains across the roughly 700 repertoires, and roughly 9.9 million of these chains were shared by at least two donors. To remove PCR and sequencing errors, raw reads were error-corrected and collapsed into unique sequences using a nearest-neighbor algorithm that merged closely related sequences. Alignment of CDR3 sequences to IMGT reference sequences was used to assign V, D and J gene segments. For a sequence to be retained, a match of at least six nucleotides to both a V gene segment and a J gene segment was required. Rearrangements were classified as productive when the CDR3 lacked stop codons and remained in frame with V and J, and all other rearrangements were classified as non-productive. Following IMGT convention, CDR3 was defined as the stretch from the second conserved V-encoded cysteine to the conserved J-encoded phenylalanine. Sequences without an unambiguous match to a single V gene segment were excluded from the earlier analysis of a few hundred of the donors. In an earlier analysis of approximately 550 of the donors, V segments were called functional above 56.7% productive rearrangements and were called segregating when the between-donor standard deviation exceeded 5%. A statistical classification framework was built for diagnosing cytomegalovirus status from the catalog of TCR beta chain sequences. In a later analysis, TCR nucleotide sequences were compared against IMGT/GENE-DB human TR gene sequences so that V and J genes could be assigned. A later analysis assigned CDR3 sequences and most-parsimonious VDJ recombination scenarios with the TCRdist pipeline. In a later analysis, each TCR beta chain was defined by its CDR3 amino acid sequence together with its V-gene family, and reads lacking a unique V-gene family were excluded. A later analysis removed over 500 highly shared, low-generation-probability nucleotide sequences to deal with suspected cross-contamination and a sequencing artifact. For each public chain, a later analysis derived a clonal expansion index from normalized ranks of inferred template counts within each repertoire. Generation probabilities in a later analysis came from a VDJ recombination model fitted to out-of-frame rearrangements, and those results were checked against IGoR. In a later analysis, TCR-TCR, TCR-HLA and TCR-CMV co-occurrence was scored with hypergeometric tests, and a repertoire-size bias correction was applied to TCR pairs. In a later analysis, false discovery rates were estimated by permuting HLA or CMV assignments 20 times. In a later analysis, co-occurring TCRs were grouped with DBSCAN, and TCRdist sequence similarity was added when clustering was performed within HLA-allele-positive subsets. Co-occurrence clustering excluded repertoires with fewer than 30,000 or more than 120,000 public chains, plus five with anomalous nucleotide sharing. TCRdb holds this immuneACCESS table with in-frame rearrangements only. Some clones are missing; in checked studies, unresolved V genes explain under half, and the rest has no known cause. V, J and clone size reflect that table, while D and trimming were determined from the DNA. This sample comprises roughly 150,000 clones, roughly 80% of them detected only once. The biggest ten clones account for 10% to 12% of the sample.

The source of this sequence is a man younger than 30 in good health and CMV-seropositive. The sequencing input was PBMCs. The V and J genes are TRBV4-1 and TRBJ2-5, with TRBD2 as a weak D call on 5 bases. The CDR3 protein: CASSQQAGETQYF. The nucleotides are TGCGCCAGCAGCCAACAGGCGGGAGAGACCCAGTACTTC.